These 6 T cell receptor beta chains originate from one sample sequenced in a study of blood T cell repertoires in COVID-19. Using immunoSEQ multiplex PCR, the repertoire was profiled, and TCRdb retains in-frame clones only, with some absent. Of 84,000 or so clones detected, approximately 83% appear once; the ten largest clones hold approximately 28%. Specimen: peripheral blood. Source of these receptors: a woman aged 80 or over with acute or convalescent COVID-19.

CDR3 DNA: TGTGCCAGCAGGGACAGCCCGAACACCGGGGAGCTGTTTTTT. This gives the protein CASRDSPNTGELFF. This chain joins TRBV2 and TRBJ2-2; TRBD1 is a possible D gene (6 bases). CDR1 is SNHLY and CDR2 is FYNNEI in the germline V gene. V lost 6 bases to trimming and J lost 0 bases, with 8 bases between them. There are 14 residues in the CDR3.

The chain recombines TRBV6-1 with TRBJ1-3, with D unresolved. Germline CDR1 and CDR2: MNHNS and SASEGT. The CDR3 has 15 residues. V lost 3 bases to trimming and J lost 0 bases, with 9 bases between them. In DNA, the CDR3 is TGTGCCAGCAGTGAGGACTCGAGCTCTGGAAACACCATATATTTT. This translates into CASSEDSSSGNTIYF.

In its sample, this clone was seen a few times. The chain's CDR3 is CASSPTEGASGNEQFF. The CDR3 region has the DNA TGTGCCAGCAGCCCGACCGAAGGGGCTAGCGGGAATGAGCAGTTCTTC. The chain is built from TRBV7-9 and TRBJ2-1; 8 positions agree with TRBD2. Losses at the gene ends were 5 bases for V and 7 bases for J; bases not matched to a gene: 13. CDR1 is SEHNR and CDR2 is FQNEAQ in the germline V gene (reference sequence). This CDR3 has 16 amino acids.

This chain uses TRBV7-2 with TRBJ2-7; D gene ambiguous. CDR3 size: 12 residues. V lost 1 base, J lost 5 bases, and 6 bases lay in between. CDR1 and CDR2 from the germline V gene are SGHTA and FQGNSA. The DNA for the CDR3 is TGTGCCAGCAGCTTAGTAATCCACGAGCAGTACTTC. Amino acid sequence: CASSLVIHEQYF.

The V call is TRBV10-2, the J call TRBJ1-4, with TRBD1 matching over 12 bases. Trimming took 7 bases from V and 8 from J; bases not matched to a gene: 8. The germline gives CDR1 WSHSY, CDR2 SAAADI. The CDR3 length is 15 residues. The CDR3 nucleotides read TGCGCCAGCACCGGGACAGGGGGCCTTGGGGAAAAACTGTTTTTT. Protein product: CASTGTGGLGEKLFF.

The chain is built from TRBV3-1 (or the pseudogene TRBV3-2) and TRBJ2-5, with a tentative D call TRBD2 (7 bases). Germline lookup yields CDR1 LGHDT and CDR2 YNNKEL (reference sequence). The CDR3 extends over 13 amino acids. The CDR3 nucleotides are TGTGCGACACTTAGGGAGGGGGGAGAGACCCAGTACTTC. This codes for CATLREGGETQYF.